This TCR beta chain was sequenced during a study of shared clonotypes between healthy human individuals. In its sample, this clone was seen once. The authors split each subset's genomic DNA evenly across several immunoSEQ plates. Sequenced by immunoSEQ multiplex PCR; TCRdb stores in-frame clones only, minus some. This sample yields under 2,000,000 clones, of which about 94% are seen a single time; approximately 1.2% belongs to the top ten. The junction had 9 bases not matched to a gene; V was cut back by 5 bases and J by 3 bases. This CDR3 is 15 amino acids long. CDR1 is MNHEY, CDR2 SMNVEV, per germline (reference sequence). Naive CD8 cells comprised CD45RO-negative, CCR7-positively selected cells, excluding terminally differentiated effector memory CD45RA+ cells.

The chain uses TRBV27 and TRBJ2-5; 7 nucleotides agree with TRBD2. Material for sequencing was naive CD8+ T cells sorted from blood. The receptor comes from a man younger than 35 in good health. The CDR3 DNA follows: TGTGCCAGCAGTCCCTCTTGGGGGGGGGAAGAGACCCAGTACTTC. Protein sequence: CASSPSWGGEETQYF.